The 18 T cell receptor beta chains in this list originate from one sample, sequenced in a study of regulatory T cells in long-lasting Graves disease. Both iRepertoire HTBI primers and Arm-PCR of CDR3 regions were used to build the TCR beta libraries. In TCRdb, the multiplex PCR reads were re-called with MiXCR into one record per CDR3 protein. There are 400,000 to 500,000 distinct CDR3 sequences in the sample; 21% occur only once, and roughly an eighth lies in the top ten. Time point defined: persistent/refractory GD, antithyroid drugs over 5 years with positive TRAb. PBMCs provided the RNA from which the TCR library was made. The sample here was peripheral blood mononuclear cells (PBMCs), taken when the disease was refractory, from a patient treated with antithyroid drugs. These TCRs come from a female donor with Graves disease.

This clonotype was seen at least ten times. The chain recombines TRBV28 with TRBJ1-1; TRBD1 aligns across 7 bases. Trimming removed 7 bases from V and 4 bases from J; junction bases left unmatched: 6. Germline CDR1 reads MDHEN; CDR2 reads SYDVKM. There are 13 residues in the CDR3. DNA of the CDR3: TGTGCCAGCAAGGGGGGGGACAGCACTGAAGCTTTCTTT. This codes for CASKGGDSTEAFF.

This clonotype was seen repeatedly, ten times or more. This sequence joins TRBV6-5 and TRBJ2-2; TRBD2 aligns across 7 bases. J gave up 5 bases and V 0 bases, and 3 bases lay outside the gene matches. The CDR3 is 15 residues long. Germline values: CDR1 MNHEY, CDR2 SVGAGI. CDR3 in DNA: TGTGCCAGCAGTTACTCTCTAGCGGAAACCGGGGAGCTGTTTTTT. This codes for CASSYSLAETGELFF.

This clonotype was observed a few times. J is TRBJ2-7 and V is TRBV14; no reliable D call. The CDR3 runs to 15 residues. Germline CDR1 is SGHDN and CDR2 is FVKESK. Trimming left V 1 base short and J 4 bases short, with 14 bases between. The CDR3 DNA reads TGTGCCAGCAGCCAAGGTCCGTCAAGGGAATACGAGCAGTACTTC. Translating gives CASSQGPSREYEQYF. Full variable domain (rest looked up from reference TRBV14 and TRBJ2-7): EAGVTQFPSHSVIEKGQTVTLRCDPISGHDNLYWYRRVMGKEIKFLLHFVKESKQDESGMPNNRFLAERTGGTYSTLKVQPAELEDSGVYFCASSQGPSREYEQYFGPGTRLTVT.

A few counts support this clonotype. As DNA, the CDR3 is TGTGCCACCAAGGGCCAACCCACCCGGTATGGCTACACCTTC. It encodes CATKGQPTRYGYTF. The chain uses TRBV19 and TRBJ1-2; no clear D gene. Germline V gene data show CDR1 as LNHDA and CDR2 as SQIVND (reference sequence). Between the trimmed V and J ends, which lost 10 bases and 5 bases, there was a span of 20 bases. The CDR3 sequence is 14 residues long.

Only a few counts were recorded for this clonotype. The chain combines TRBV6-4 with TRBJ1-6; no firm D call. Germline assignment: CDR1 MRHNA and CDR2 SNTAGT. The CDR3 consists of 12 residues. Trimming pared 2 bases from V and 8 bases from J, leaving 4 bases between. The CDR3 DNA reads as TGTGCCAGCAGTGACGGGGATTCACCCCTCCACTTT. Translating it yields CASSDGDSPLHF.

This clonotype was seen many times. This chain uses TRBV6-5 with TRBJ2-7; 9 bases fit TRBD2. Germline assignment: CDR1 MNHEY and CDR2 SVGAGI. V lost 0 bases, J lost 0 bases, and 3 bases stayed unmatched. This CDR3 comprises 16 residues. CDR3 bases: TGTGCCAGCAGTTACTCGAGTAGCGGGAGCTCCTACGAGCAGTACTTC. This codes for CASSYSSSGSSYEQYF.

This clonotype turned up a few times. V usage is TRBV5-1 and J usage is TRBJ2-5, with D possibly matching TRBD1 (6 bases). Germline CDR1 reads SGHRS; CDR2 reads YFSETQ. V was cut by 1 base and J by 3 bases, with 7 bases left in between. The CDR3 runs to 13 residues. CDR3 in DNA: TGCGCCAGCAGCTTGACAGGGAAAGAGACCCAGTACTTC. Its protein product is CASSLTGKETQYF.

The chain employs TRBV5-4 and TRBJ2-7, with D perhaps TRBD1 (5 bases). Germline values: CDR1 SGHNT, CDR2 YYREEE (reference sequence). The CDR3 consists of 15 residues. The V end was cut by 3 bases, the J end by 3 bases, with 16 bases between. Written as DNA, the CDR3 is TGTGCCAGCAGCTCCCCCTTGGACAACAACTACGAGCAGTACTTC. This sequence encodes CASSSPLDNNYEQYF. The variable domain in full, completed from reference TRBV5-4 and TRBJ2-7, reads ETGVTQSPTHLIKTRGQQVTLRCSSQSGHNTVSWYQQALGQGPQFIFQYYREEENGRGNFPPRFSGLQFPNYSSELNVNALELDDSALYLCASSSPLDNNYEQYFGPGTRLTVT.

The sample holds many counts of this clonotype. The chain joins TRBV2 to TRBJ1-4, with TRBD1 matching 9 bases. Losses at the gene ends were 7 bases for V and 6 bases for J; bases not matched to a gene: 6. Germline-derived CDR1 and CDR2 are SNHLY and FYNNEI. CDR3 size: 14 residues. The CDR3 spells CASTLQGADEKLFF. The CDR3 DNA follows: TGTGCCAGCACCCTACAGGGGGCGGATGAAAAACTGTTTTTT. The whole variable domain, remainder taken from reference TRBV2 and TRBJ1-4, is EPEVTQTPSHQVTQMGQEVILRCVPISNHLYFYWYRQILGQKVEFLVSFYNNEISEKSEIFDDQFSVERPDGSNFTLKIRSTKLEDSAMYFCASTLQGADEKLFFGSGTQLSVL.

This clonotype occurred many times. CDR3 residues: CASSGGTSGQETQYF. In DNA form, the CDR3 reads TGTGCCAGCAGTGGCGGGACTAGCGGTCAAGAGACCCAGTACTTC. This sequence joins TRBV28 and TRBJ2-5; 11 nucleotides align to TRBD2. This CDR3 is built from 15 residues. Germline-derived CDR1 and CDR2 are MDHEN and SYDVKM. V lost 5 bases, J lost 2 bases, and 4 bases stayed unmatched.

This chain connects TRBV20-1 to TRBJ1-5; D is unresolved. Trimming stripped 1 base from V and 4 bases from J, with 8 bases between. Per germline, CDR1 DFQATT and CDR2 SNEGSKA (reference sequence). The length of the CDR3 is 13 residues. CDR3 protein: CSARVGSNQPQHF. The CDR3 DNA reads as TGCAGTGCTAGAGTGGGGTCAAATCAGCCCCAGCATTTT.

A remark on this clonotype: A far more abundant clone sits one base away, making this likely a read error. The V call is TRBV5-8, the J call TRBJ1-1; 9 nucleotides match TRBD1. CDR1 and CDR2 (germline): SGHTS, YDEGEE. The CDR3 consists of 18 residues. CDR3 coding DNA: TGCGCCAGCAGCTTGCTGTTATTCACAGGGGGCTCGAACACTGAAGCTTTCTTT. This encodes CASSLLLFTGGSNTEAFF.

This clonotype has only a few counts. This chain uses TRBV28 with TRBJ2-1; D is unclear. This CDR3 contains 15 residues. The V gene's germline CDR1 is MDHEN and CDR2 SYDVKM. The V and J ends lost 7 bases and 6 bases respectively, with 19 bases between them. The CDR3 sequence is CASTLIPDPLNEQFF. CDR3 bases: TGTGCCAGCACCTTGATCCCGGACCCGCTCAATGAGCAGTTCTTC.

This clonotype has a count of ten or more. The CDR3 here is CSARPTSVYEQYF. The CDR3 DNA sequence: TGCAGTGCTAGACCGACTAGCGTCTACGAGCAGTACTTC. The chain employs TRBV20-1 and TRBJ2-7; TRBD2 aligns across 8 bases. Trimming cost V 2 bases and J 3 bases; bases outside gene matches: 3. Germline loops: CDR1 DFQATT, CDR2 SNEGSKA (reference sequence). The CDR3 spans 13 residues.

In this sample, this clonotype turned up a few times. The rearrangement joins TRBV15 to TRBJ1-5, with D unresolved. Trimming took 0 bases from V and 1 from J, leaving 13 bases between them. The germline gives CDR1 LNHNV, CDR2 YYDKDF (reference sequence). The CDR3 length is 17 residues. The CDR3 spells CATSRDREGASNQPQHF. The CDR3 region has the DNA TGTGCCACCAGCAGAGATCGAGAGGGCGCGAGCAATCAGCCCCAGCATTTT.

This sequence joins TRBV30 and TRBJ2-7; D gene ambiguous. CDR1 GTSNPN and CDR2 SVGIG come from the germline V gene (reference sequence). The CDR3 contains 14 residues. V lost 4 bases and J lost 0, with 13 bases in between. The CDR3 DNA sequence: TGTGCCTGGAATATCGACTCAATCTCCTACGAGCAGTACTTC. It encodes CAWNIDSISYEQYF.

The table lists this clonotype with many counts. J is TRBJ2-2 and V is TRBV7-3, with D unresolved. This CDR3 is built from 14 residues. Germline lookup yields CDR1 SGHTA and CDR2 FQGTGA. V lost 2 bases and J 6 bases, leaving 10 bases between the germline ends. CDR3 amino acids: CASSLFGNSGELFF. In nucleotides, the CDR3 is TGTGCCAGCAGCTTATTTGGGAATTCCGGGGAGCTGTTTTTT.

This clonotype was recorded at least ten times. The rearrangement uses TRBV30 and TRBJ2-7, with D perhaps given as TRBD1 or TRBD2 (6 bases each). The V end lost 0 bases, the J end lost 4 bases, and 10 bases lay between the germline ends. The CDR3 spans 13 residues. Per the germline V gene, CDR1 is GTSNPN and CDR2 is SVGIG (reference sequence). The CDR3 DNA is TGTGCCTGGAGTGTCGGGGGCTCGTACGAGCAGTACTTC. Amino acids: CAWSVGGSYEQYF.